Listed below are T cell receptor beta chains from one sample, sequenced in a study of cytomegalovirus exposure and HLA in healthy donors. Profiling relied on immunoSEQ multiplex PCR, and the TCRdb table lists in-frame clones only, not all of them. Seen here are about 200,000 clones, around 77% observed once, and the top ten hold about 2.8%. Material for sequencing was PBMCs. Receptors originate from a woman aged 30 to 39 in good health and CMV-seronegative. CDR3s include the opening cysteine and the closing phenylalanine or tryptophan. A D gene is named only where the DNA matches it firmly. Clone size, where shown, is once, few, many, or a class for clones that have expanded.

few,TRBJ2-2,.,TRBV10-1,TGCGCCAGCAGTGAGGAACAGGGATTCGGGGAGCTGTTTTTT,CASSEEQGFGELFF
.,TRBJ1-1,TRBD1,TRBV11-3,TGTGCCAGCAGAGGACAGGGACTCACTGAAGCTTTCTTT,CASRGQGLTEAFF
.,TRBJ1-6,TRBD1,TRBV5-8,TGTGCCAGCAGCAACGGGGCAGGGGGCTATTCACCCCTCCACTTT,CASSNGAGGYSPLHF
.,TRBJ2-1,TRBD2,TRBV4-2,TGTGCCAGCAGCCAAGACCCCCCTGGGACTAGCGTGGGCAATGAGCAGTTCTTC,CASSQDPPGTSVGNEQFF
.,TRBJ2-3,TRBD2,TRBV6-1,TGTGCGTGCGGGGGGGAATGGGGCACAGATACGCAGTATTTT,CACGGEWGTDTQYF
.,TRBJ2-4,TRBD1,TRBV2,TGTGCCAGCAGTGAGGGACAGGGGTGGTCCAAAAACATTCAGTACTTC,CASSEGQGWSKNIQYF
.,TRBJ2-5,TRBD2,TRBV4-1,TGCGCCAGCAGCCAAGCCCTGACTAGCGGGGGCCAAGAGACCCAGTACTTC,CASSQALTSGGQETQYF
.,TRBJ2-7,.,TRBV7-9,TGTGCCACGGAAGACCCTAGGGAGCAGTACTTC,CATEDPREQYF
.,TRBJ2-7,.,TRBV12-5,TGTGCTAGTGGTTCAGCAGGATTTTACGAGCAGTACTTC,CASGSAGFYEQYF
once,TRBJ1-1,.,TRBV7-2,TGTGCCAGCAGCTTAAGGAGAAACACTGAAGCTTTCTTT,CASSLRRNTEAFF
.,TRBJ1-4,.,TRBV6-6,TGTGCCAGCCGGGGTCAGCTGGAGGAGGGTGAAAAACTGTTTTTT,CASRGQLEEGEKLFF
.,TRBJ2-5,TRBD2,TRBV23-1,TGCGCCAGCACCCGGCTAGCGGGAGGTTTCCAAGAGACCCAGTACTTC,CASTRLAGGFQETQYF
.,TRBJ2-1,TRBD1,TRBV18,TGTGCCAGCTCACCACAAACAGGGGGATACAATGAGCAGTTCTTC,CASSPQTGGYNEQFF
.,TRBJ2-1,.,TRBV27,.,CASSSSTGETYNEQFF
.,TRBJ2-7,.,TRBV14,TGTGCCAGCAGACATGACGGGGATGAGCAGTACTTC,CASRHDGDEQYF
.,TRBJ2-5,.,TRBV29-1,TGCAGCGTAGGGGGGGCGAAAGAGACCCAGTACTTC,CSVGGAKETQYF
.,TRBJ1-1,.,TRBV5-4,TGTGCCAGCAGCACTGACAGGACTGGAGCTTTCTTT,CASSTDRTGAFF
.,TRBJ1-5,.,TRBV27,TGTGCCAGCAGTTTAAGGTCTCTCCAGGCCAATCAGCCCCAGCATTTT,CASSLRSLQANQPQHF
.,TRBJ2-5,.,TRBV4-1,TGCGCCAGCAGCCTAAGCGGTCCCGAGGCCCAGTACTTC,CASSLSGPEAQYF
.,TRBJ1-5,.,TRBV6-7,TGTGCCAGCAGCCCGTTTTTTGGAGGGGAAGTCAATCAGCCCCAGCATTTT,CASSPFFGGEVNQPQHF
.,TRBJ1-1,.,TRBV7-9,TGTGCCAGCAGCTTAGAGGCGGATAGCGAAGCTTTCTTT,CASSLEADSEAFF
.,TRBJ1-2,.,TRBV5-5,TGTGCCAGCAGCTTGTTCAGTTACTATGGCTACACCTTC,CASSLFSYYGYTF
.,TRBJ1-5,.,TRBV27,TGTGCCAGCAGCCTCGCGGGTTTTGCTCCCCAGCATTTT,CASSLAGFAPQHF
.,TRBJ2-7,.,TRBV29-1,TGCAGCGTTGTGGGCAGTCAAGGCTCCTACGAGCAGTACTTC,CSVVGSQGSYEQYF
once,TRBJ1-1,.,TRBV28,TGTGCCAGCAGTTTACCAGGGAGGGGAACTGAAGCTTTCTTT,CASSLPGRGTEAFF
.,TRBJ1-2,.,TRBV4-1,TGCGCCAGCAGCCAAGGGGTCGGGGGCTACACCTTC,CASSQGVGGYTF
.,TRBJ1-2,.,TRBV6-5,TGTGCCAGCAGTGCCGGATGGGTTGAGGGCTATGGCTACACCTTC,CASSAGWVEGYGYTF
.,TRBJ1-2,.,TRBV4-1,TGCGCCAGCAGCCAGGGCGCAACAATAAAGGATGGCTACACCTTC,CASSQGATIKDGYTF
.,TRBJ1-4,TRBD1,TRBV7-9,TGTGCCAGCCAAATGTTGACAGGGACTGAAAAACTGTTTTTT,CASQMLTGTEKLFF
.,TRBJ1-1,TRBD1,TRBV10-3,TGTGCCATTGCACCGATGATGGGGCTGGGCAGGGGACAACCAGGGGGCACTGAAGCTTTCTTT,CAIAPMMGLGRGQPGGTEAFF
.,TRBJ2-7,TRBD1,TRBV6-5,TGTGCCAGCAGTCACTACCCCGGACAGGGGGCCCACGAGCAGTACTTC,CASSHYPGQGAHEQYF
.,TRBJ2-3,.,TRBV2,TGTGCCGGGGGGACAGAACGTAGCACAGATACGCAGTATTTT,CAGGTERSTDTQYF
.,TRBJ2-7,.,TRBV2,TGTGCCAGCACCCCCCTTGCGGCAGGGATAAACGAGCAGTACTTC,CASTPLAAGINEQYF
once,TRBJ1-5,.,TRBV7-9,TGTGCCAGCAGCCCACAGCAGCCCCAGCATTTT,CASSPQQPQHF
.,TRBJ1-1,.,TRBV18,TGTGCCAGCTCCTCACAGGGATCGAACACTGAAGCTTTCTTT,CASSSQGSNTEAFF
.,TRBJ2-1,.,TRBV2,TGTGCCAGCGAGGGGGGGAGCCATGAGCAGTTCTTC,CASEGGSHEQFF
few,TRBJ2-1,.,TRBV4-1,TGCGCCAGCAGCCCAAAAAGCCGTGAGCAGTTCTTC,CASSPKSREQFF
.,TRBJ1-3,TRBD1,TRBV6-6,TGTGCCAGCAGCCCGACAGGGTCGGGAAACACCATATATTTT,CASSPTGSGNTIYF
.,TRBJ2-7,.,TRBV28,TGTGCCAGCAGTTTGGAGGGTTCCTACGAGCAGTACTTC,CASSLEGSYEQYF
.,TRBJ2-7,.,TRBV5-6,TGTGCCAGCAGCCTCCTAGGGGACGAGCAGTACTTC,CASSLLGDEQYF
.,TRBJ2-7,TRBD1,TRBV6-1,TGTGCCAGCAGTGAAGCTACGGGACAGGGCGTCTACGAGCAGTACTTC,CASSEATGQGVYEQYF
.,TRBJ1-4,.,TRBV7-9,TGTGCCAGCAGCTCGGGTAGACGGGAGTATAATGAAAAACTGTTTTTT,CASSSGRREYNEKLFF
.,TRBJ2-2,.,TRBV5-1,TGCGCCAGCAGCGTATCCGGGACTCACACCGGGGAGCTGTTTTTT,CASSVSGTHTGELFF
.,TRBJ1-4,TRBD1,TRBV6-4,TGTGCCAGCAGTGACTCCAGGGGACAGGTGAGTGAAAAACTGTTTTTT,CASSDSRGQVSEKLFF
.,TRBJ2-5,.,TRBV5-1,TGCGCCAGCAGCCCTGCGGAGGGGGAGACCCAGTACTTC,CASSPAEGETQYF
few,TRBJ2-2,TRBD1,TRBV5-4,TGTGCCAGCAGCCCCACCTCGTGGGCAGGGGGCACCGGGGAGCTGTTTTTT,CASSPTSWAGGTGELFF
few,TRBJ1-2,.,TRBV5-1,TGCGCCAGCAGCTTGGGACAGACGATTAACTATGGCTACACCTTC,CASSLGQTINYGYTF
few,TRBJ2-7,.,TRBV5-1,TGCGCCAGCAGCCCTCGTAGCGGCGACTCCTACGAGCAGTACTTC,CASSPRSGDSYEQYF
.,TRBJ2-7,.,TRBV28,TGTGCCAGCAGTCCCTTAGCGGAGAGCTCCTACGAGCAGTACTTC,CASSPLAESSYEQYF
.,TRBJ2-1,.,TRBV2,TGTGCCAGCACCTGGGGGGGCGATGAGCAGTTCTTC,CASTWGGDEQFF
.,TRBJ2-3,TRBD2,TRBV6-4,TGTGCCAGCAGCGAGGGCGGGAGTATTACAGATACGCAGTATTTT,CASSEGGSITDTQYF
.,TRBJ1-4,TRBD1,TRBV7-9,TGTGCCAGCAGCTTTCAGGGGGTGGCTAATGAAAAACTGTTTTTT,CASSFQGVANEKLFF
.,TRBJ2-5,TRBD2,TRBV15,TGTGCCACCAGCAGACCCGGACTAGCGGGGGGGCAAGAGACCCAGTACTTC,CATSRPGLAGGQETQYF
.,TRBJ1-2,TRBD1,TRBV2,TGTGCCAGCAGGCGACAGGGTCTCTTCTATGGCTACACCTTC,CASRRQGLFYGYTF